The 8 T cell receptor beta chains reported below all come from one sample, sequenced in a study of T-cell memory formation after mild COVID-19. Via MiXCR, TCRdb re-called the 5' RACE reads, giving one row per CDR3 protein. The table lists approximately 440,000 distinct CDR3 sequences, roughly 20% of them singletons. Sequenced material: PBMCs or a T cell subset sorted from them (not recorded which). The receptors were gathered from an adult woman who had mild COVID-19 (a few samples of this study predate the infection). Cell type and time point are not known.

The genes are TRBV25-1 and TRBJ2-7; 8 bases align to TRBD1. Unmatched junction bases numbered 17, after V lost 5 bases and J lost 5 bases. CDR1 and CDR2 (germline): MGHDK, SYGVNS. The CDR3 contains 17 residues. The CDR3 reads CASSPTFQGAQVHEQYF. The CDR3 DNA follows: TGTGCCAGCAGTCCAACCTTCCAGGGGGCCCAGGTTCACGAGCAGTACTTC.

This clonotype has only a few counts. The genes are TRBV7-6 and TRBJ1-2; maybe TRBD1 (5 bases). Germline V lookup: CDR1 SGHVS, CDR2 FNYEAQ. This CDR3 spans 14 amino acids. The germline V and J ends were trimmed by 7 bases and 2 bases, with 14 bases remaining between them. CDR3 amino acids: CASTPTETNYGYTF. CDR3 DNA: TGTGCCAGCACCCCGACAGAAACGAACTATGGCTACACCTTC.

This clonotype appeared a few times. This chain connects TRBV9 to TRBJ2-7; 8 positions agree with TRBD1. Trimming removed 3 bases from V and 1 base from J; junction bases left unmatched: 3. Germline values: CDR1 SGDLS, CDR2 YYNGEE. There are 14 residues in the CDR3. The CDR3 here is CASSAGDRSYEQYF. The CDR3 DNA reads TGTGCCAGCAGCGCCGGGGACAGGTCCTACGAGCAGTACTTC.

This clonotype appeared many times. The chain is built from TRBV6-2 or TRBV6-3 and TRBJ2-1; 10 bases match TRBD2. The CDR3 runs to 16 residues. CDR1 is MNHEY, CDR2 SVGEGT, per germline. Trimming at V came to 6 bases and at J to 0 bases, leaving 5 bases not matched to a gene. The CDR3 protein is CASRTSGFSSYNEQFF. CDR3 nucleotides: TGTGCCAGCAGGACTAGCGGGTTTAGCTCCTACAATGAGCAGTTCTTC.

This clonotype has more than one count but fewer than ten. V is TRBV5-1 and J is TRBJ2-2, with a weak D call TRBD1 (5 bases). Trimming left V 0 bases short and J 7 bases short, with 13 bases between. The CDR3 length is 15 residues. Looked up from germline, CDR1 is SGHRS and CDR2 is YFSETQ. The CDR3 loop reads CASSLVDSQDGELFF. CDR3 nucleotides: TGCGCCAGCAGCTTGGTAGACAGTCAAGACGGGGAGCTGTTTTTT.

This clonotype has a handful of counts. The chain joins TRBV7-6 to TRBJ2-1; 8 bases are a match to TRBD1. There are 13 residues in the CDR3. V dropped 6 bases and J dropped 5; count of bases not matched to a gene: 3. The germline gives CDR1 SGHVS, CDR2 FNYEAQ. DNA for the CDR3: TGTGCCAGCAGGACAGGGGCCAACAATGAGCAGTTCTTC. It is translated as CASRTGANNEQFF.

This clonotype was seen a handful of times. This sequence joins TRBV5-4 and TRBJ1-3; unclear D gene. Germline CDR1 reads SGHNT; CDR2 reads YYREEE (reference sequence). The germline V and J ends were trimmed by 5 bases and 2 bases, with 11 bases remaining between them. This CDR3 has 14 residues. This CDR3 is CASSMAAAGNTIYF. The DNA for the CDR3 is TGTGCCAGCAGTATGGCGGCGGCTGGAAACACCATATATTTT.

CDR3 amino acids: CASSVATGADTQYF. In nucleotides, the CDR3 is TGTGCCAGCAGTGTAGCGACAGGGGCAGATACGCAGTATTTT. The chain combines TRBV2 with TRBJ2-3; the match to TRBD1 covers 8 bases. CDR3 length: 14 amino acids. After removal of 4 bases from V and 4 bases from J, the junction contained 4 bases not matched to a gene. The germline gives CDR1 SNHLY, CDR2 FYNNEI.